The rows below give T cell receptor beta chains drawn from one sample of a study of radiation and T cells in renal cell carcinoma. Data came from immunoSEQ multiplex PCR; TCRdb stores just in-frame clones and leaves some out. The sample shows approximately 17,000 clones, approximately 53% of them seen only once. Source: tumor tissue, taken from a patient whose treatment included radiotherapy and nephrectomy. The receptors shown here come from a woman between 55 and 75 years old with renal cell carcinoma. Each CDR3 is given with its conserved first and last residue. The order of the fields is D gene, V gene, clone size, J gene, CDR3 protein, CDR3 DNA. D genes are given only for firm matches. Clone size is stated in some rows and not others, as once, few, many or a class when expanded.

d_gene: -; v_gene: TRBV5-1; abundance: few; j_gene: TRBJ2-7; CDR3aa: CASSQDLMLYF; CDR3nt: TGCGCCAGCAGCCAGGATCTAATGTTGTACTTC
d_gene: TRBD1; v_gene: TRBV25-1; abundance: few; j_gene: TRBJ2-7; CDR3aa: CASGSDRSYEQYF; CDR3nt: TGTGCCAGCGGGTCGGACAGGTCCTACGAGCAGTACTTC
d_gene: -; v_gene: TRBV5-4; abundance: many; j_gene: TRBJ2-2; CDR3aa: CASSPGGQNTGELFF; CDR3nt: TGTGCCAGCAGCCCGGGTGGACAGAACACCGGGGAGCTGTTTTTT
d_gene: -; v_gene: TRBV27; abundance: once; j_gene: TRBJ1-1; CDR3aa: CASSLAGGPTEAFF; CDR3nt: TGTGCCAGCAGCTTGGCCGGAGGGCCGACTGAAGCTTTCTTT
d_gene: TRBD1; v_gene: TRBV27; abundance: -; j_gene: TRBJ1-2; CDR3aa: CASSSMGQTNYGYTF; CDR3nt: TGTGCCAGCAGTTCTATGGGACAGACGAACTATGGCTACACCTTC
d_gene: -; v_gene: TRBV6-1; abundance: medium-sized; j_gene: TRBJ1-4; CDR3aa: CASSEGSLNEKLFF; CDR3nt: TGTGCCAGCAGCGAAGGGTCCCTTAATGAAAAACTGTTTTTT
d_gene: TRBD1; v_gene: TRBV9; abundance: few; j_gene: TRBJ2-2; CDR3aa: CASSVVSQGDVTGELFF; CDR3nt: TGTGCCAGCAGCGTAGTGTCGCAGGGGGATGTCACCGGGGAGCTGTTTTTT
d_gene: -; v_gene: TRBV19; abundance: few; j_gene: TRBJ1-1; CDR3aa: CASSIQVGWFTVTEAFF; CDR3nt: TGTGCCAGTAGTATACAGGTCGGGTGGTTTACTGTGACTGAAGCTTTCTTT
d_gene: -; v_gene: TRBV28; abundance: -; j_gene: TRBJ2-7; CDR3aa: CASKDPLDEQYF; CDR3nt: TGTGCCAGCAAGGACCCCCTAGACGAGCAGTACTTC
d_gene: -; v_gene: TRBV20-1; abundance: few; j_gene: TRBJ2-5; CDR3aa: CSARSEETQYF; CDR3nt: TGCAGTGCCCGTTCTGAAGAGACCCAGTACTTC